This T cell receptor (beta chain) emerged from a study of blood T cell repertoires in COVID-19. The wider study: Acute and convalescent COVID-19 samples came from the United States, Italy and Spain. Sample material is recorded as cDNA or gDNA derived from T cells, B-cell-depleted T cells, or PBMCs.

The repertoire was sequenced with immunoSEQ multiplex PCR; TCRdb's copy has only in-frame clones and lacks some. Of 350,000 to 400,000 clones in the sample, over 85% were seen once. CDR1 DFQATT and CDR2 SNEGSKA come from the germline V gene (reference sequence). V was pared by 3 bases and J by 3 bases, with 5 bases of the junction left unmatched. The CDR3 length is 15 residues. This TCR was sampled from a woman in her twenties or thirties who had recovered from COVID-19. Sequencing was performed on PBMCs or T cells enriched from blood (not recorded which). This sequence joins TRBV20-1 and TRBJ2-3, with 11 bases identical to TRBD2. The CDR3 DNA is TGCAGTGCTAGTGGGCTAGCGGGGGGTACAGATACGCAGTATTTT. Translating it yields CSASGLAGGTDTQYF.